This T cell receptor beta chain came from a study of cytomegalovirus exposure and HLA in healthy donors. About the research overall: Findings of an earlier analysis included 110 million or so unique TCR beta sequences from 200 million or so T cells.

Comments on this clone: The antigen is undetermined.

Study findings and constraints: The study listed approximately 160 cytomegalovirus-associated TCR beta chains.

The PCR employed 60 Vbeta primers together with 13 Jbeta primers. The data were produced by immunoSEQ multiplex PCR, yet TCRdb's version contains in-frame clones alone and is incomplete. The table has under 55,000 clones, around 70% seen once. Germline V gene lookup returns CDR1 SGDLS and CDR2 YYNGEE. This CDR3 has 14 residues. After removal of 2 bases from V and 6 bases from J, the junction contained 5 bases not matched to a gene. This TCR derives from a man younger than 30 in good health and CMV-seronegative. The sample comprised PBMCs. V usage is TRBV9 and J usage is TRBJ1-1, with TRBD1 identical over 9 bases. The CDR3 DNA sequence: TGTGCCAGCAGCGTTGGGACAGGGTGGGCTGAAGCTTTCTTT. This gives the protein CASSVGTGWAEAFF. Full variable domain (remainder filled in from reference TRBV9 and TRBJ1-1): DSGVTQTPKHLITATGQRVTLRCSPRSGDLSVYWYQQSLDQGLQFLIQYYNGEERAKGNILERFSAQQFPDLHSELNLSSLELGDSALYFCASSVGTGWAEAFFGQGTRLTVV.